Listed below are T cell receptor beta chains from one sample, sequenced in a study of blood T cell repertoires in COVID-19. Data came from immunoSEQ multiplex PCR; TCRdb stores just in-frame clones and leaves some out. Among about 220,000 clones listed, 80% to 85% were seen once. The sample consisted of peripheral blood. These receptors all come from a woman aged 60 to 75 who had recovered from COVID-19. Both conserved end residues are part of each CDR3. The D gene is left open where the match is weak. Rows may omit the clone size; those that give it use once, few, many or a size class.

D gene: TRBD1; clone size: -; J gene: TRBJ2-2; V gene: TRBV7-9; CDR3 protein: CASSLRQRTGANTGELFF; CDR3 DNA: TGTGCCAGCAGCTTACGGCAAAGGACAGGGGCCAACACCGGGGAGCTGTTTTTT
D gene: -; clone size: -; J gene: TRBJ2-5; V gene: TRBV27; CDR3 protein: CASSPGGYGETQYF; CDR3 DNA: TGTGCCAGCAGCCCCGGCGGGTACGGAGAGACCCAGTACTTC
D gene: -; clone size: -; J gene: TRBJ1-4; V gene: TRBV2; CDR3 protein: CASSDAGIAEKLFF; CDR3 DNA: TGTGCCAGCAGCGACGCAGGGATTGCTGAAAAACTGTTTTTT
D gene: -; clone size: -; J gene: TRBJ1-6; V gene: TRBV19; CDR3 protein: CASSDISQGPLHF; CDR3 DNA: TGTGCCAGTTCCGACATTTCCCAGGGGCCCCTCCACTTT
D gene: -; clone size: -; J gene: TRBJ1-5; V gene: TRBV12-3/TRBV12-4; CDR3 protein: CASSPGFLQPQHF; CDR3 DNA: TGTGCCAGCAGTCCAGGGTTCCTTCAGCCCCAGCATTTT
D gene: -; clone size: -; J gene: TRBJ2-5; V gene: TRBV5-1; CDR3 protein: CASRLEETQYF; CDR3 DNA: TGCGCCAGTAGACTTGAAGAGACCCAGTACTTC
D gene: TRBD2; clone size: -; J gene: TRBJ2-5; V gene: TRBV7-9; CDR3 protein: CASSYSGVQETQYF; CDR3 DNA: TGTGCCAGCAGCTATAGCGGGGTCCAAGAGACCCAGTACTTC
D gene: -; clone size: -; J gene: TRBJ2-5; V gene: TRBV4-1; CDR3 protein: CASSQGRGLQETQYF; CDR3 DNA: TGCGCCAGCAGCCAAGGGCGGGGGCTCCAAGAGACCCAGTACTTC
D gene: -; clone size: -; J gene: TRBJ2-3; V gene: TRBV4-2; CDR3 protein: CASSPLVAGATDTQYF; CDR3 DNA: TGTGCCAGCAGCCCCCTAGTGGCGGGGGCAACAGATACGCAGTATTTT
D gene: TRBD2; clone size: -; J gene: TRBJ2-2; V gene: TRBV7-2; CDR3 protein: CASSPPSGGAGELFF; CDR3 DNA: TGTGCCAGCAGCCCCCCTAGCGGGGGGGCCGGGGAGCTGTTTTTT
D gene: -; clone size: -; J gene: TRBJ2-5; V gene: TRBV7-8; CDR3 protein: CASSLAGVGETQYF; CDR3 DNA: TGTGCCAGCAGCTTAGCAGGGGTTGGGGAGACCCAGTACTTC
D gene: -; clone size: -; J gene: TRBJ1-2; V gene: TRBV5-1; CDR3 protein: CASSLFGVYGYTF; CDR3 DNA: TGCGCCAGCAGCTTGTTCGGGGTCTATGGCTACACCTTC
D gene: -; clone size: -; J gene: TRBJ1-1; V gene: TRBV9; CDR3 protein: CASSVSALNTEAFF; CDR3 DNA: TGTGCCAGCAGCGTATCTGCCCTAAACACTGAAGCTTTCTTT
D gene: -; clone size: -; J gene: TRBJ1-6; V gene: TRBV4-3; CDR3 protein: CASSLVRATSARRLGNSPLHF; CDR3 DNA: TGCGCCAGCAGCCTCGTTCGGGCCACGTCGGCCCGGAGGCTAGGTAATTCACCCCTCCACTTT
D gene: -; clone size: -; J gene: TRBJ2-3; V gene: TRBV30; CDR3 protein: CAWSKLRGSDTQYF; CDR3 DNA: TGTGCCTGGAGTAAGCTAAGGGGTTCTGATACGCAGTATTTT
D gene: TRBD2; clone size: -; J gene: TRBJ2-1; V gene: TRBV4-2; CDR3 protein: CASSQELAGRGEQFF; CDR3 DNA: TGTGCCAGCAGCCAAGAACTAGCGGGGAGGGGCGAGCAGTTCTTC
D gene: TRBD1; clone size: -; J gene: TRBJ1-1; V gene: TRBV19; CDR3 protein: CASSIGTGTEAFF; CDR3 DNA: TGTGCCAGTAGTATAGGGACAGGGACTGAAGCTTTCTTT
D gene: -; clone size: -; J gene: TRBJ1-5; V gene: TRBV7-8; CDR3 protein: CASSLAFREGQPQHF; CDR3 DNA: TGTGCCAGCAGCTTAGCGTTCAGGGAGGGACAGCCCCAGCATTTT
D gene: -; clone size: -; J gene: TRBJ2-2; V gene: TRBV5-6; CDR3 protein: CASSLGWGGPITGELFF; CDR3 DNA: TGTGCCAGCAGCTTGGGCTGGGGGGGCCCTATCACCGGGGAGCTGTTTTTT
D gene: TRBD1; clone size: -; J gene: TRBJ1-2; V gene: TRBV19; CDR3 protein: CASSPAGQQANYGYTF; CDR3 DNA: TGTGCCAGTAGTCCCGCGGGACAGCAAGCTAACTATGGCTACACCTTC
D gene: -; clone size: -; J gene: TRBJ2-7; V gene: TRBV13; CDR3 protein: CASSLGGNEQYF; CDR3 DNA: TGTGCCAGCAGCTTGGGGGGTAACGAGCAGTACTTC
D gene: -; clone size: -; J gene: TRBJ2-6; V gene: TRBV30; CDR3 protein: CAWSSVYSGANVLTF; CDR3 DNA: TGTGCCTGGAGTAGCGTATACTCTGGGGCCAACGTCCTGACTTTC
D gene: TRBD2; clone size: -; J gene: TRBJ2-7; V gene: TRBV5-1; CDR3 protein: CASSQGLAGGYEQYF; CDR3 DNA: TGCGCCAGCAGCCAGGGACTAGCGGGGGGCTACGAGCAGTACTTC
D gene: -; clone size: few; J gene: TRBJ1-6; V gene: TRBV7-3; CDR3 protein: CASSQGMDSPLHF; CDR3 DNA: TGTGCCAGCAGCCAGGGGATGGATTCACCCCTCCACTTT
D gene: -; clone size: -; J gene: TRBJ1-1; V gene: TRBV19; CDR3 protein: CASRAYTEAFF; CDR3 DNA: TGTGCCAGTAGAGCTTACACTGAAGCTTTCTTT
D gene: -; clone size: once; J gene: TRBJ2-2; V gene: TRBV7-8; CDR3 protein: CASITKRGGELFF; CDR3 DNA: TGTGCCAGCATCACCAAACGGGGAGGGGAGCTGTTTTTT
D gene: -; clone size: -; J gene: TRBJ1-2; V gene: TRBV27; CDR3 protein: CASSLSGAYGYTF; CDR3 DNA: TGTGCCAGCAGTTTATCAGGGGCCTATGGCTACACCTTC
D gene: TRBD1; clone size: once; J gene: TRBJ1-5; V gene: TRBV6-6; CDR3 protein: CASSPLTGDNQPQHF; CDR3 DNA: TGTGCCAGCAGTCCCCTTACAGGGGACAATCAGCCCCAGCATTTT
D gene: -; clone size: -; J gene: TRBJ1-1; V gene: TRBV6-5; CDR3 protein: CASSHGGRDTEAFF; CDR3 DNA: TGTGCCAGCAGCCACGGGGGGAGGGACACTGAAGCTTTCTTT
D gene: -; clone size: -; J gene: TRBJ2-3; V gene: TRBV20-1; CDR3 protein: CSARRGDTQYF; CDR3 DNA: TGCAGTGCTAGACGGGGGGATACGCAGTATTTT
D gene: -; clone size: -; J gene: TRBJ1-5; V gene: TRBV27; CDR3 protein: CASRRGSGQPQHF; CDR3 DNA: TGTGCCAGCAGGAGGGGGTCCGGTCAGCCCCAGCATTTT
D gene: -; clone size: -; J gene: TRBJ2-7; V gene: TRBV4-3; CDR3 protein: CASSQDLYKAPGEEQYF; CDR3 DNA: TGCGCCAGCAGCCAAGACCTTTACAAGGCCCCGGGGGAGGAGCAGTACTTC
D gene: -; clone size: few; J gene: TRBJ2-1; V gene: TRBV27; CDR3 protein: CASSLGTYNEQFF; CDR3 DNA: TGTGCCAGCAGTTTAGGCACCTACAATGAGCAGTTCTTC
D gene: TRBD1; clone size: -; J gene: TRBJ1-5; V gene: TRBV27; CDR3 protein: CASSPWDRLNQPQHF; CDR3 DNA: TGTGCCAGCAGTCCATGGGACAGGCTAAATCAGCCCCAGCATTTT
D gene: TRBD1; clone size: once; J gene: TRBJ1-2; V gene: TRBV5-4; CDR3 protein: CATPTGVDGYTF; CDR3 DNA: TGTGCCACCCCGACAGGGGTGGATGGCTACACCTTC
D gene: -; clone size: -; J gene: TRBJ2-3; V gene: TRBV4-1; CDR3 protein: CASSQPKIAADTQYF; CDR3 DNA: TGCGCCAGCAGCCAACCAAAGATTGCGGCAGATACGCAGTATTTT
D gene: TRBD1; clone size: -; J gene: TRBJ1-2; V gene: TRBV2; CDR3 protein: CASSEGTGGFYGYTF; CDR3 DNA: TGTGCCAGCAGTGAAGGGACAGGGGGCTTCTATGGCTACACCTTC
D gene: -; clone size: -; J gene: TRBJ2-7; V gene: TRBV19; CDR3 protein: CASTPTSRSYEQYF; CDR3 DNA: TGTGCCAGTACCCCGACTAGTCGGTCCTACGAGCAGTACTTC
D gene: -; clone size: -; J gene: TRBJ2-3; V gene: TRBV7-2; CDR3 protein: CASSLQRSTDTQYF; CDR3 DNA: TGTGCCAGCAGCTTACAGCGGAGCACAGATACGCAGTATTTT
D gene: -; clone size: -; J gene: TRBJ2-2; V gene: TRBV7-2; CDR3 protein: CASSPRQGGRNGELFF; CDR3 DNA: TGTGCCAGCAGCCCAAGGCAGGGAGGACGTAACGGGGAGCTGTTTTTT
D gene: TRBD2; clone size: -; J gene: TRBJ2-3; V gene: TRBV7-2; CDR3 protein: CASSLVLAGKSDTQYF; CDR3 DNA: TGTGCCAGCAGCTTAGTTTTAGCGGGGAAATCAGATACGCAGTATTTT
D gene: -; clone size: -; J gene: TRBJ1-1; V gene: TRBV18; CDR3 protein: CASSLTSVQGVYTEAFF; CDR3 DNA: TGTGCCAGCTCACTTACGTCAGTGCAGGGTGTCTACACTGAAGCTTTCTTT
D gene: -; clone size: -; J gene: TRBJ2-7; V gene: TRBV5-1; CDR3 protein: CASSLRTETYEQYF; CDR3 DNA: TGCGCCAGCAGCTTGCGGACAGAGACCTACGAGCAGTACTTC
D gene: TRBD1; clone size: -; J gene: TRBJ1-1; V gene: TRBV30; CDR3 protein: CAWTTGSTEAFF; CDR3 DNA: TGTGCCTGGACGACAGGGAGCACTGAAGCTTTCTTT
D gene: -; clone size: -; J gene: TRBJ2-7; V gene: TRBV20-1; CDR3 protein: CSARVDGEQYF; CDR3 DNA: TGCAGTGCCAGGGTGGATGGCGAGCAGTACTTC
D gene: -; clone size: -; J gene: TRBJ2-7; V gene: TRBV6-5; CDR3 protein: CASSSIRGAYEQYF; CDR3 DNA: TGTGCCAGCAGTTCAATCAGGGGGGCCTACGAGCAGTACTTC
D gene: -; clone size: once; J gene: TRBJ2-3; V gene: TRBV5-1; CDR3 protein: CASSLAGGPSTDTQYF; CDR3 DNA: TGCGCCAGCAGCTTGGCCGGGGGTCCAAGCACAGATACGCAGTATTTT
D gene: -; clone size: -; J gene: TRBJ1-2; V gene: TRBV29-1; CDR3 protein: CSVEDPKGVGYGYTF; CDR3 DNA: TGCAGCGTTGAAGATCCGAAGGGAGTCGGCTATGGCTACACCTTC
D gene: TRBD2; clone size: -; J gene: TRBJ2-1; V gene: TRBV30; CDR3 protein: CAWSGGTSGGLQQFF; CDR3 DNA: TGTGCCTGGAGCGGGGGGACTAGCGGGGGTCTACAGCAGTTCTTC
D gene: TRBD2; clone size: -; J gene: TRBJ2-1; V gene: TRBV7-6; CDR3 protein: CASSPLTSGGYNEQFF; CDR3 DNA: TGTGCCAGCAGCCCCTTGACTAGCGGGGGGTACAATGAGCAGTTCTTC
D gene: TRBD1; clone size: -; J gene: TRBJ1-5; V gene: TRBV2; CDR3 protein: CASRGTGGAGQPQHF; CDR3 DNA: TGTGCCAGCAGGGGGACAGGGGGCGCAGGGCAGCCCCAGCATTTT